This is a list of T cell receptor beta chains from one sample in a study of T-cell reconstitution after alpha-beta-depleted transplantation in children. TCRdb re-called the PCR reads through MiXCR, storing one row per CDR3 protein. The sample has about 980,000 distinct CDR3 sequences; about 29% are singletons. The sample here was PBMCs, mostly from graft donor cells, taken 360 days after TCRalphabeta/CD19-depleted stem cell transplant. Receptors were obtained from a boy in the first two years of life who had a stem cell transplant for SCID, so the T cells may come from the graft donor. Both conserved end residues are trimmed from each CDR3. The order of the fields is V gene, CDR3 protein.

TRBV11-2 ASSLDFVRPMYEQY
TRBV12-3/TRBV12-4 ASSTGAGTGELF
TRBV20-1 SATDPDTQY
TRBV20-1 SASGVGDTQY
TRBV9 ASSVQAGLYEKLF
TRBV12-3/TRBV12-4 ASSFFRTVTDTQY
TRBV7-8 ASSFGGSGDTGELF
TRBV28 ASSLDISNYGYT
TRBV5-1 ASSLFQGGADTQY
TRBV4-1 ASSQDSLAGGQETQY
TRBV27 ASSFKGPTAGEGNTEAF
TRBV2 ASSENGSEQF
TRBV3-1 ASSFAASGTDTQY
TRBV29-1 SGGTGSSYNEQF
TRBV27 ASSPGAVPVGYGYT
TRBV25-1 ASRALGQMGTQY
TRBV12-3/TRBV12-4 ASSPDREGPTQY
TRBV12-3/TRBV12-4 ASSHYGTGNTGELF
TRBV5-1 ASSPSPRFQETQY
TRBV11-1 ASSSTSGGPLRAYEQY
TRBV20-1 SARDPRGGPNEQF
TRBV20-1 SANRESSYEQY
TRBV29-1 SVEDLGENTEAF
TRBV4-1 ASSQETGVNQPQH
TRBV7-7 ASSLFPLWQVSNNEQF
TRBV5-1 ASSPGTSAKRNEQF
TRBV6-6 ASSSLTKEQY
TRBV7-9 ASSLLAGPGNEQF
TRBV7-2 ASSLVPRRGEQF
TRBV9 ASSNRQY
TRBV18 ASSTGQLGHQPQH
TRBV12-3/TRBV12-4 ASTKNQGSVAEQY
TRBV5-5 ASSFDGLGGSEAF
TRBV10-3 AISGGDMGQPQH
TRBV3-1 ASSQDVAGGPNEQF
TRBV27 ASSFRRGGPYEQY
TRBV12-3/TRBV12-4 ASSLARPGGELQETQY
TRBV5-1 ASSLLGDYTSDTQY
TRBV12-3/TRBV12-4 ASSPGTGVAYEQY
TRBV10-2 ASMGLAGVYNEQF
TRBV6-5 ASSYRGQGQPQH
TRBV7-1 ASSSDPEGGPHWSGANVLT
TRBV11-2 VSSLERGPGTGELF
TRBV2 ASQGTSLDTQY
TRBV27 ASSFWGSGGNQPQH
TRBV20-1 SARGGLAGGTSSPRELF
TRBV5-5 ASSLKAVFVGNQPQH